This T cell receptor beta chain appears in the sequencing data of a study of blood T cells in healthy people across ages. Study-wide results and caveats: Unsorted PBMCs ruled out conclusive naive versus antigen-experienced comparison. Naive T cell percentage by flow cytometry tracked strongly with beta diversity.

Many counts were recorded for this clonotype. Its antigen is currently unknown. Together with a sample-barcoded 5' primer, a J-beta primer mix was included in a second PCR lasting about 6 to 11 cycles. MiXCR, applied by TCRdb to the 5' RACE reads, yields one record per CDR3 protein. The sample records some 1.5 million distinct CDR3 sequences, roughly 27% being singletons. Isolation of PBMCs gave at least 7 million cells per sample. Trimming took off 6 bases at V and 5 bases at J, with 8 bases between the two ends. The CDR3 contains 12 residues. Sequences were obtained from blood. The gene calls are TRBV12-3 or TRBV12-4 and TRBJ2-1; D is perhaps TRBD2 (5 bases). The TCR sequence derives from a woman aged 30 to 39 in good health. The CDR3 protein is CASRAEHNEQFF. Here the CDR3 DNA reads TGTGCCAGCAGAGCGGAACACAATGAGCAGTTCTTC.